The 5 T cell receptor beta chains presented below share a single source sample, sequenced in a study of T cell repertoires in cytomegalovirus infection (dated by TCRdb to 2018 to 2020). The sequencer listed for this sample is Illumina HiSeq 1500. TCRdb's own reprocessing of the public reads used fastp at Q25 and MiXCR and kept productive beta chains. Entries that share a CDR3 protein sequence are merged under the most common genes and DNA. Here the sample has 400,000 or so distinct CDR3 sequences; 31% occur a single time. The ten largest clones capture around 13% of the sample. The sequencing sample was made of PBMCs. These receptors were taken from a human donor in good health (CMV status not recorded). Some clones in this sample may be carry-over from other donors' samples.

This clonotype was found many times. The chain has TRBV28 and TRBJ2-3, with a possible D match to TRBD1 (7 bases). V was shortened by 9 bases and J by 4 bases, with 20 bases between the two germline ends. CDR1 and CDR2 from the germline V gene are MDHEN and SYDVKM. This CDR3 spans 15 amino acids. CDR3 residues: CASSEGGQIPDTQYF. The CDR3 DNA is TGTGCCAGTTCTGAGGGGGGACAGATTCCAGATACGCAGTATTTT.

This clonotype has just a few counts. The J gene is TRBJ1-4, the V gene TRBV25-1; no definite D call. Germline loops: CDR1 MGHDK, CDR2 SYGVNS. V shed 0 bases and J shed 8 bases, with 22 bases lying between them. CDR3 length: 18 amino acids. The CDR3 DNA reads TGTGCCAGCAGTGAATATAAAAGTGGACCTCTTCTGGGGGAAAAACTGTTTTTT. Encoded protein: CASSEYKSGPLLGEKLFF.

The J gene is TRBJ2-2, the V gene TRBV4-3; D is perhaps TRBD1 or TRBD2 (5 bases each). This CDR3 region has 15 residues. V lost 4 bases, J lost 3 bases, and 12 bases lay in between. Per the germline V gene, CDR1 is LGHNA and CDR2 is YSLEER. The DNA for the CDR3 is TGCGCCAGCAGCCTCCGGGGCAGCTACACCGGGGAGCTGTTTTTT. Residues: CASSLRGSYTGELFF.

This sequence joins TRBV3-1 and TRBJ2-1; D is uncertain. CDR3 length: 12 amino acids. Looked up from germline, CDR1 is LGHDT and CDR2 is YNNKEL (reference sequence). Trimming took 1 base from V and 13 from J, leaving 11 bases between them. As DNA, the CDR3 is TGTGCCAGCAGCCAAGTAGGTTCTCTACAGTTCTTC. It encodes CASSQVGSLQFF.

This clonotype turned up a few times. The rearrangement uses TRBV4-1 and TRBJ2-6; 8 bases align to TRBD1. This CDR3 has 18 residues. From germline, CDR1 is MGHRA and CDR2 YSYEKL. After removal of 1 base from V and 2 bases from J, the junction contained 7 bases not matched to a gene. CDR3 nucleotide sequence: TGCGCCAGCAGCCAAGCCGGACAGGGTGGCCCTGGGGCCAACGTCCTGACTTTC. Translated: CASSQAGQGGPGANVLTF.